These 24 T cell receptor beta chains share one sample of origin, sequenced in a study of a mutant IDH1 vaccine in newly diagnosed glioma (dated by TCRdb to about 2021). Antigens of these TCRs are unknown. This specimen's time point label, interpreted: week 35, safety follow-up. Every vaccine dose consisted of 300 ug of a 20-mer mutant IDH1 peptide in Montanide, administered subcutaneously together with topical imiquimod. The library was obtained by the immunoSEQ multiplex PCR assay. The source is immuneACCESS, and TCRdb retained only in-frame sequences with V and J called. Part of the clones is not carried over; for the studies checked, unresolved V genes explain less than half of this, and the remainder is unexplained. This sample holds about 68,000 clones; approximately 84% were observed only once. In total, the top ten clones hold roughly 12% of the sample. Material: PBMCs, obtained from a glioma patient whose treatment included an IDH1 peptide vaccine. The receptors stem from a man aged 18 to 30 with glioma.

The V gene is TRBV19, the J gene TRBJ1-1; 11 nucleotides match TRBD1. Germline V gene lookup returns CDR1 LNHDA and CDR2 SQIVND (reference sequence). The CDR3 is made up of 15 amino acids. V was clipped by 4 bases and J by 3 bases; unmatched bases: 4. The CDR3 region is CASSRTGGLYTEAFF. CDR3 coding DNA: TGTGCCAGTAGTAGGACAGGGGGCTTGTACACTGAAGCTTTCTTT.

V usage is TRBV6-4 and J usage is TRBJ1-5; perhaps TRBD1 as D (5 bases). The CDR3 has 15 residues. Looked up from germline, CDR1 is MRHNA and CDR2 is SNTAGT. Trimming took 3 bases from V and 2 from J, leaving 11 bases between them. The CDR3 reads CASSEQGDGNQPQHF. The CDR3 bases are TGTGCCAGCAGTGAACAAGGGGATGGCAATCAGCCCCAGCATTTT.

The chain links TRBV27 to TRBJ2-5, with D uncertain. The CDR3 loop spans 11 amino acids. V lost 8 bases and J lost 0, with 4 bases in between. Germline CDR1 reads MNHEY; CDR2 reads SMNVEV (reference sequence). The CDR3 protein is CASANQETQYF. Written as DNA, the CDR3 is TGTGCCAGCGCAAACCAAGAGACCCAGTACTTC.

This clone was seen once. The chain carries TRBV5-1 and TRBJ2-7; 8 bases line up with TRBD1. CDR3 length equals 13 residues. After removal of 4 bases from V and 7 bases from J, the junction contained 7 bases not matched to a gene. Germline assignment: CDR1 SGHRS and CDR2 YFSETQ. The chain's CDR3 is CASSPDRGSEQYF. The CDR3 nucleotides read TGCGCCAGCAGCCCCGACAGGGGAAGTGAGCAGTACTTC.

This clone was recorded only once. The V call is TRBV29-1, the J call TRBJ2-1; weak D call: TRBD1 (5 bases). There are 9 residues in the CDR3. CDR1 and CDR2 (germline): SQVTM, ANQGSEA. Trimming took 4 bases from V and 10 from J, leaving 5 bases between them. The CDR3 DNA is TGCAGCGTTGGGACAGAGCAGTTCTTC. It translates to CSVGTEQFF.

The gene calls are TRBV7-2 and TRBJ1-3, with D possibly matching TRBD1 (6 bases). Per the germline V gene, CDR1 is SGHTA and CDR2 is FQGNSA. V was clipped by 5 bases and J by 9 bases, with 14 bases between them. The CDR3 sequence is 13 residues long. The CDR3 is CASSHGTPGTIYF. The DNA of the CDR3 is TGTGCCAGCAGCCATGGGACACCGGGCACCATATATTTT.

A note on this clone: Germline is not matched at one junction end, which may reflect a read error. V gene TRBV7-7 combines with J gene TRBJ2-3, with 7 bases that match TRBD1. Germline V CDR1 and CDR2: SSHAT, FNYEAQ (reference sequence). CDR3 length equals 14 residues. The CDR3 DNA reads TGTGCTAGCAGCTTAGGTCGACAGGGCGATACGCAGTATTTT. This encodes CASSLGRQGDTQYF.

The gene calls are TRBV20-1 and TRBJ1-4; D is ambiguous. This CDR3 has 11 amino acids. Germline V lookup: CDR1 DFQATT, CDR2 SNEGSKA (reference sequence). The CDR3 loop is CGVGGNEKLFF. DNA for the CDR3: TGCGGGGTCGGTGGGAATGAAAAACTGTTTTTT.

The DNA for the CDR3 is TGTGCCAGCAGCCCTAGAGGAGGGGGGGGAGGGTGGTTTGAAGCTTTCTTT. It encodes CASSPRGGGGGWFEAFF. The chain joins TRBV7-8 to TRBJ1-1, with TRBD1 as a possible D gene (6 bases). Germline V gene lookup returns CDR1 SGHVS and CDR2 FQNEAQ. V was cut by 5 bases and J by 7 bases, with 26 bases left in between. The CDR3 consists of 17 residues.

In nucleotides, the CDR3 is TGCGCCAGCAGCCAAGATGGGGGGTTTACCCAGTACTTC. Amino acids: CASSQDGGFTQYF. The chain is built from TRBV4-3 and TRBJ2-5; tentative D call: TRBD2 (6 bases). V was trimmed by 0 bases and J by 8 bases, leaving 10 bases between them. This CDR3 region has 13 residues. Germline CDR1 reads LGHNA; CDR2 reads YSLEER.

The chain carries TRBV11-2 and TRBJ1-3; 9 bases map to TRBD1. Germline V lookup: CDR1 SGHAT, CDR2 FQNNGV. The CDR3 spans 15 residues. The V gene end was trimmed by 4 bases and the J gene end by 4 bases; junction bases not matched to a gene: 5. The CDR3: CASSSLGQGGNTIYF. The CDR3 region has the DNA TGTGCCAGCAGCTCCCTAGGACAGGGGGGAAACACCATATATTTT.

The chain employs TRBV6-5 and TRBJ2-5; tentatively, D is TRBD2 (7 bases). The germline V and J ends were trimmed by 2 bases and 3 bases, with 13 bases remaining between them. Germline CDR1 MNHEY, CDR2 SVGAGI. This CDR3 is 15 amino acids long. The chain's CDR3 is CASSYLRGAKETQYF. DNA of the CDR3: TGTGCCAGCAGTTACCTACGGGGGGCAAAAGAGACCCAGTACTTC.

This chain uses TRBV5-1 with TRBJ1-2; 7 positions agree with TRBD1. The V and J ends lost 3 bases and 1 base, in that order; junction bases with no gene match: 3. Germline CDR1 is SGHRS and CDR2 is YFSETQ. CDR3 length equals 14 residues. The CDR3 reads CASSSYRGNYGYTF. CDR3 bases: TGCGCCAGCAGCTCCTACAGGGGTAACTATGGCTACACCTTC.

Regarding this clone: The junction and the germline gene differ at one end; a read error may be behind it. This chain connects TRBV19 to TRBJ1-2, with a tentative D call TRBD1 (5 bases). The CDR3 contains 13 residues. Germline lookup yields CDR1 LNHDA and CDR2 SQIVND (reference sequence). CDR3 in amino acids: CASSILEGYDYTF. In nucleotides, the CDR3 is TGTGCCAGTAGTATTTTGGAGGGGTATGACTACACCTTC. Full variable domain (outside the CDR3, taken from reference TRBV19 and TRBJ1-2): DGGITQSPKYLFRKEGQNVTLSCEQNLNHDAMYWYRQDPGQGLRLIYYSQIVNDFQKGDIAEGYSVSREKKESFPLTVTSAQKNPTAFYLCASSILEGYDYTFGSGTRLTVV.

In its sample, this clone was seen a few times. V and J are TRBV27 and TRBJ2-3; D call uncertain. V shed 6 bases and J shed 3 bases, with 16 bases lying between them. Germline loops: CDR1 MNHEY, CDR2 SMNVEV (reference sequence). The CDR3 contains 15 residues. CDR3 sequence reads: CASSQVTLGTDTQYF. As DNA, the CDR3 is TGTGCCAGCAGCCAGGTGACGCTCGGTACAGATACGCAGTATTTT.

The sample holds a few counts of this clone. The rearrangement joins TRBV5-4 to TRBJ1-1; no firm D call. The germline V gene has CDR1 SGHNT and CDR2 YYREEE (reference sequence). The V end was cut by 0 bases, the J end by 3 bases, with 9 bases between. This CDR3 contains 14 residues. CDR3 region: CASSLEGIHTEAFF. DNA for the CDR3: TGTGCCAGCAGCTTGGAAGGGATACACACTGAAGCTTTCTTT.

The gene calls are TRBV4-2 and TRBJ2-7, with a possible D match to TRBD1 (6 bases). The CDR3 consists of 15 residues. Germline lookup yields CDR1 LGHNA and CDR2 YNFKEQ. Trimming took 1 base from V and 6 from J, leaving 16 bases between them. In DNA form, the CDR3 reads TGTGCCAGCAGCCAAGGGCGATCAACAGGGCTCGAGCAGTACTTC. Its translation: CASSQGRSTGLEQYF.

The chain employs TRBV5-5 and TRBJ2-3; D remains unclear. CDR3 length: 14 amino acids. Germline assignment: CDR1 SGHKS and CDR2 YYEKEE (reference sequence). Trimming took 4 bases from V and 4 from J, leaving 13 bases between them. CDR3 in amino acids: CASSPPPPSDTQYF. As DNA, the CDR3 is TGTGCCAGCAGCCCGCCGCCCCCCTCAGATACGCAGTATTTT. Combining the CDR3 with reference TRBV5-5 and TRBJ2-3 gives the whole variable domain DAGVTQSPTHLIKTRGQQVTLRCSPISGHKSVSWYQQVLGQGPQFIFQYYEKEERGRGNFPDRFSARQFPNYSSELNVNALLLGDSALYLCASSPPPPSDTQYFGPGTRLTVL.

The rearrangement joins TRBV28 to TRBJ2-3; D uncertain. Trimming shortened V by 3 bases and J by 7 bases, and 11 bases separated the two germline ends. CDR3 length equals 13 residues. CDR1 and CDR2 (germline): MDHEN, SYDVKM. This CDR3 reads CASSFRVPNTQYF. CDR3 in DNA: TGTGCCAGCAGTTTTCGGGTTCCGAATACGCAGTATTTT.

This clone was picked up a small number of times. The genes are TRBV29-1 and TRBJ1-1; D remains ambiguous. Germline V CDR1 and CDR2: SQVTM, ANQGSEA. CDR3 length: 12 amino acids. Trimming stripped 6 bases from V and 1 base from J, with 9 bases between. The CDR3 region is CSVAVRNTEAFF. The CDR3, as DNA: TGCAGCGTGGCAGTGAGGAACACTGAAGCTTTCTTT.

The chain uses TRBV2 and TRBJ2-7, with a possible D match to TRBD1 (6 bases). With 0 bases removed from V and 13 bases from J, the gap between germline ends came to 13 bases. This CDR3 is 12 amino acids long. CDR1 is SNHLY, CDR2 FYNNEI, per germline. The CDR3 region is CASSEAWTESYF. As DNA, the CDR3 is TGTGCCAGCAGTGAAGCTTGGACAGAAAGTTACTTC.

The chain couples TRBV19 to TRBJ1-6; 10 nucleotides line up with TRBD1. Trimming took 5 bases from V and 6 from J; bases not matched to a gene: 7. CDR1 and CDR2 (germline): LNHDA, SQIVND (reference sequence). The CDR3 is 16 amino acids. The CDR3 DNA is TGTGCCAGTAGTCGCAGGGACAGGGGAGGTAATTCACCCCTCCACTTT. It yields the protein CASSRRDRGGNSPLHF. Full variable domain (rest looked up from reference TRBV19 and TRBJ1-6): DGGITQSPKYLFRKEGQNVTLSCEQNLNHDAMYWYRQDPGQGLRLIYYSQIVNDFQKGDIAEGYSVSREKKESFPLTVTSAQKNPTAFYLCASSRRDRGGNSPLHFGNGTRLTVT.

Written as DNA, the CDR3 is TGTGCCAGCAGCTTAGCAGGGGGCAGCAATCAGCCCCAGCATTTT. It specifies CASSLAGGSNQPQHF. The gene calls are TRBV7-6 and TRBJ1-5, with 7 positions matching TRBD1. Germline trimming cut 0 bases from V and 1 base from J; bases unmatched to any gene: 0. Germline V gives CDR1 SGHVS, CDR2 FNYEAQ. CDR3 size: 15 residues.

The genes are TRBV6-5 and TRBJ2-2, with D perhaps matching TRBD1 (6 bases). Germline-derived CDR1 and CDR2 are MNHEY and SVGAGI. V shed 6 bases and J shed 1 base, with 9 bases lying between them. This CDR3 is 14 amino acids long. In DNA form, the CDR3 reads TGTGCCAGCAGACGACAGGTGAACACCGGGGAGCTGTTTTTT. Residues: CASRRQVNTGELFF.